The following is a T cell receptor (beta chain) sequence with its context. This record belongs to a study of T-cell memory formation after mild COVID-19. Study-wide context: Largely, TCR clusters stayed within a single donor.

CDR3 size: 15 residues. Trimming took off 0 bases at V and 5 bases at J, with 11 bases between the two ends. Per germline, CDR1 SGDLS and CDR2 YYNGEE. TCRdb ran MiXCR on the 5' RACE reads and lists one entry per CDR3 protein. The table includes fewer than 350,000 distinct CDR3 sequences, 14% detected once. Material: PBMCs or a T cell subset sorted from them (not recorded which). The receptor comes from a man between 18 and 29 years old who had mild COVID-19 (a few samples of this study predate the infection). Cell type and time point are not known. The rearrangement links TRBV9 to TRBJ1-4, with D possibly TRBD1 on 5 matching bases. DNA for the CDR3: TGTGCCAGCAGCGTAGGGGGCGGAAGGAATGAAAAACTGTTTTTT. Amino acids: CASSVGGGRNEKLFF.